Listed here are 19 T cell receptor beta chains from one sample, sequenced in a study of blood T cells in healthy people across ages. Primers used in a second PCR of roughly 7 to 12 cycles were a sample-barcoded 5' primer and a J-beta primer mix. Each CDR3 protein gets one entry after TCRdb re-called the 5' RACE reads with MiXCR. This table holds about 640,000 distinct CDR3 sequences, around three fifths found once. The specimen was blood. The receptors were gathered from a man aged 60 to 75 in good health.

This clonotype appeared a few times. The chain employs TRBV2 and TRBJ2-5; D is possibly TRBD2 (6 bases). V was trimmed by 6 bases and J by 11 bases, leaving 19 bases between them. The CDR3 is made up of 13 amino acids. Germline V gene lookup returns CDR1 SNHLY and CDR2 FYNNEI. CDR3 sequence reads: CASRRDSQSSQYF. The CDR3 DNA reads TGTGCCAGCAGACGGGACTCGCAATCCTCACAGTACTTC.

V is TRBV29-1 and J is TRBJ2-1; 7 nucleotides match TRBD2. J was trimmed by 8 bases and V by 6 bases; bases with no gene match: 7. CDR3 length equals 12 residues. CDR1 is SQVTM and CDR2 is ANQGSEA in the germline V gene. CDR3 loop: CSVGEGWDEQFF. In DNA form, the CDR3 reads TGCAGCGTAGGGGAGGGGTGGGATGAGCAGTTCTTC.

The V gene is TRBV6-1, the J gene TRBJ2-2, with D tentatively TRBD1 or TRBD2 (5 bases each). CDR3 length: 15 amino acids. V dropped 6 bases and J dropped 1 base, with 12 bases sitting between them. CDR1 and CDR2 (germline): MNHNS, SASEGT. The CDR3 region is CASRTGRLNTGELFF. For the CDR3, the DNA is TGTGCCAGCAGGACGGGACGTTTGAACACCGGGGAGCTGTTTTTT.

V and J are TRBV4-2 and TRBJ1-2, with 10 nucleotides matching TRBD1. The germline CDR1 and CDR2 sequences are LGHNA and YNFKEQ. The ends lost 3 bases at V and 4 bases at J; junction bases unmatched: 8. CDR3 length equals 16 residues. The CDR3 DNA follows: TGTGCCAGCAGCCAGCTCGGGACAGGGGAGGCCTATGGCTACACCTTC. Protein product: CASSQLGTGEAYGYTF.

The chain employs TRBV12-3 or TRBV12-4 and TRBJ1-5; D unclear. This CDR3 contains 11 residues. Trimming took 5 bases from V and 3 from J, leaving 2 bases between them. This CDR3 reads CASSLNQPQHF. In nucleotides, the CDR3 is TGTGCCAGCAGTCTCAATCAGCCCCAGCATTTT.

The chain recombines TRBV6-4 with TRBJ2-7; the D gene is possibly TRBD1 (6 bases). Germline V lookup: CDR1 MRHNA, CDR2 SNTAGT. The CDR3 totals 14 residues. Trimming pared 4 bases from V and 5 bases from J, leaving 15 bases between. The CDR3 spells CASSVNSRGHEQYF. CDR3 in DNA: TGTGCCAGCAGTGTGAATAGCAGGGGACACGAGCAGTACTTC.

This clonotype has a handful of counts. J is TRBJ2-1 and V is TRBV5-1; no clear D gene. CDR1 SGHRS and CDR2 YFSETQ come from the germline V gene. The length of the CDR3 is 15 residues. Trimming pared 0 bases from V and 0 bases from J, leaving 7 bases between. The CDR3 spells CASSLGQASYNEQFF. DNA for the CDR3: TGCGCCAGCAGCTTGGGGCAGGCCTCCTACAATGAGCAGTTCTTC.

This chain joins TRBV20-1 and TRBJ2-3; 9 bases align to TRBD2. Germline values: CDR1 DFQATT, CDR2 SNEGSKA (reference sequence). CDR3 length: 15 amino acids. V was clipped by 3 bases and J by 2 bases; unmatched bases: 6. The CDR3 sequence: CSASRLAGYTDTQYF. The CDR3 region has the DNA TGCAGTGCTAGTAGGCTAGCGGGGTACACAGATACGCAGTATTTT.

J is TRBJ2-3 and V is TRBV24-1, with D possibly TRBD1 on 6 matching bases. The CDR3 covers 15 residues. The germline gives CDR1 KGHDR, CDR2 SFDVKD. V lost 4 bases and J lost 3, with 13 bases in between. This CDR3 is CATSEDRWDTDTQYF. In nucleotides, the CDR3 is TGTGCCACCAGTGAAGACAGGTGGGATACAGATACGCAGTATTTT.

As DNA, the CDR3 is TGCGCCAGCAGGGAACGGGAGGGATACATTCAGTACTTC. This encodes CASREREGYIQYF. The rearrangement joins TRBV5-1 to TRBJ2-4; 8 nucleotides agree with TRBD2. Germline V CDR1 and CDR2: SGHRS, YFSETQ. The junction had 6 bases not matched to a gene; V was cut back by 5 bases and J by 8 bases. This CDR3 comprises 13 residues.

The V gene is TRBV20-1, the J gene TRBJ1-2, with D possibly matching TRBD1 (5 bases). This CDR3 contains 16 residues. Germline V gene data show CDR1 as DFQATT and CDR2 as SNEGSKA (reference sequence). With 3 bases removed from V and 0 bases from J, the gap between germline ends came to 17 bases. The CDR3 loop is CSASGGGTPTNYGYTF. In DNA form, the CDR3 reads TGCAGTGCTAGCGGGGGGGGTACCCCTACTAACTATGGCTACACCTTC.

The genes are TRBV7-6 and TRBJ1-6; 10 positions agree with TRBD1. The CDR3 is 17 amino acids. The germline gives CDR1 SGHVS, CDR2 FNYEAQ. The J segment lost 7 bases and the V segment lost 2 bases, leaving 8 bases of the junction unmatched. CDR3 sequence: CASSLRQGASINSPLHF. CDR3 DNA sequence: TGTGCCAGCAGCTTACGACAGGGGGCCTCTATAAATTCACCCCTCCACTTT.

To note about this clonotype: This sequence may be a read error, since a much larger clone differs from it by one base. The gene calls are TRBV20-1 and TRBJ2-5; D perhaps matches TRBD2 (6 bases). The CDR3 totals 15 residues. The V gene's germline CDR1 is DFQATT and CDR2 SNEGSKA (reference sequence). V was cut by 6 bases and J by 3 bases, with 20 bases left in between. CDR3 bases: TGCAGTGCCAAGAAAACCGGGAGCAATAAAGAGACCCAGTACTTC. Translated: CSAKKTGSNKETQYF.

The CDR3 loop is CASSLRQTNEKLFF. Here the CDR3 DNA reads TGTGCCAGCAGCTTACGGCAAACTAATGAAAAACTGTTTTTT. This sequence joins TRBV7-2 and TRBJ1-4; D unclear. CDR3 length: 14 residues. Trimming removed 2 bases at V and 1 base at J, with 5 bases between. Germline values: CDR1 SGHTA, CDR2 FQGNSA.

The J gene is TRBJ2-7, the V gene TRBV4-1; 8 positions match TRBD1. CDR3 size: 16 residues. CDR1 and CDR2 from the germline V gene are MGHRA and YSYEKL. The J segment lost 1 base and the V segment lost 2 bases, leaving 7 bases of the junction unmatched. The CDR3 DNA reads as TGCGCCAGCAGCCAAAGGAAGACAGGGGAATCCTACGAGCAGTACTTC. Encoded protein: CASSQRKTGESYEQYF.

This chain joins TRBV20-1 and TRBJ2-7; the match to TRBD1 covers 7 bases. The J segment lost 12 bases and the V segment lost 6 bases, leaving 11 bases of the junction unmatched. This CDR3 is 11 amino acids long. CDR1 DFQATT and CDR2 SNEGSKA come from the germline V gene (reference sequence). DNA of the CDR3: TGCAGTGCGGAGAATACAGGGGTTGGGTACTTC. This translates into CSAENTGVGYF.

The chain uses TRBV5-1 and TRBJ2-3; 7 positions agree with TRBD2. This CDR3 comprises 15 residues. V was pared by 4 bases and J by 1 base, with 6 bases of the junction left unmatched. Germline V gene sequence: CDR1 SGHRS, CDR2 YFSETQ. As DNA, the CDR3 is TGCGCCAGCAGCCCTGAGCGGGGACGCACAGATACGCAGTATTTT. Its protein product is CASSPERGRTDTQYF.

The chain links TRBV3-1 to TRBJ2-4; possibly TRBD1 for D (6 bases). V lost 2 bases to trimming and J lost 5 bases, with 10 bases between them. The CDR3 contains 14 residues. The germline V gene encodes CDR1 LGHDT and CDR2 YNNKEL (reference sequence). The CDR3 here is CASSQSGAENIQYF. In DNA, the CDR3 is TGTGCCAGCAGCCAATCAGGGGCAGAAAACATTCAGTACTTC.

This chain joins TRBV5-1 and TRBJ1-2, with 7 positions matching TRBD1. This CDR3 contains 15 residues. V was pared by 1 base and J by 0 bases, with 3 bases of the junction left unmatched. Germline V gives CDR1 SGHRS, CDR2 YFSETQ. The CDR3 is CASSLRQGANYGYTF. The CDR3 nucleotides read TGCGCCAGCAGCTTGAGACAGGGCGCTAACTATGGCTACACCTTC.